This T cell receptor beta chain was recovered during a study of CD8 T cells in Susac syndrome. This CDR3 comprises 14 residues. The V and J ends lost 6 bases and 2 bases respectively, with 11 bases between them. When the RNA was reverse transcribed, random hexamers were used with an input of 0.5 to 1 ug. TCRdb re-called the immunoSEQ multiplex PCR reads with MiXCR, one entry per CDR3 protein. Here the sample spans about 140,000 distinct CDR3 sequences, roughly 94% being singletons. The chain couples TRBV12-3 or TRBV12-4 to TRBJ1-5; D is unclear. The sample taken for sequencing was CD4+ T cells from PBMCs. The receptor's source is a human donor with Susac syndrome. CDR3 sequence reads: CASSLGNGNQPQHF. The DNA of the CDR3 is TGTGCCAGCAGCCTCGGTAACGGCAATCAGCCCCAGCATTTT.